This T cell receptor (beta chain) appears in the sequencing data of a study of T cell repertoires in cytomegalovirus infection (dated by TCRdb to the late 2010s). Regarding the research as a whole: Alongside well-studied HLA-B-restricted epitopes, the peptide stimulations were aimed at recently identified HLA-C-restricted CMV epitopes, whose presentation resists viral immunomodulation. Donor HLA type was relevant to the analysis, because carriage of CMV infection together with the matching HLA type was indicated by public TCR beta signatures. General findings and caveats noted by the study authors: The ex vivo response was dominated by HLA-C-restricted CMV-specific TCR beta clonotypes, which also provided the single most frequent clonotype in two of eight donors. In both this cohort and an independent cohort of several hundred donors, the cumulative frequency of public TCR beta family members distinguished carriers of CMV infection plus the relevant HLA type.

Reads for this sample came from an Illumina HiSeq 1500. Using fastp at Q25 and MiXCR, TCRdb reprocessed the public reads and kept productive beta chains. Rows merge per CDR3 protein into single entries with the most common DNA and genes. In all, the sample holds fewer than 650,000 distinct CDR3 sequences, and around 40% of those were seen once. The ten biggest clones cover about 48% of the sample. CDR1 and CDR2 are drawn from the germline V gene: SGHVS, FQNEAQ. Unmatched junction bases come to 7, with V trimmed by 1 base and J by 5 bases. The CDR3 sequence holds 17 residues, the cysteine and phenylalanine included. Only the CDR3 part of the read is kept: 51 bases, read in frame from the first base. A remark on this clonotype: Its antigen is still unknown. No per-base quality is available; no much larger clone lies one base away.

The sample's treatment or condition, from its label and the paper: in vitro stimulation with specific CMV peptide epitopes to enrich CMV-specific T cells. This chain is built from TRBV7-8 and TRBJ2-1; 11 of the junction bases match TRBD2. Specimen: cultured PBMCs, collected from culture after CMV antigen stimulation. This clonotype originated in a human donor in good health (CMV status not recorded). Some clones in this sample may be carry-over from other donors' samples. CDR3 region: CASSLGRLAGYDNEQFF. The base sequence is TGTGCCAGCAGCTTAGGCCGACTAGCGGGGTACGACAATGAGCAGTTCTTC.